This is a list of T cell receptor beta chains from one sample in a study. TCRdb used MiXCR to reprocess the 5' RACE reads, holding one entry per CDR3 protein. Altogether 6,000 to 7,500 distinct CDR3 sequences are present, roughly 73% being singletons, with the ten largest covering about 4.3%. The sample consisted of tumor-infiltrating Tregs sorted from the breast tumor. These receptors were taken from a female donor with breast cancer. CDR3s include the opening cysteine and the closing phenylalanine or tryptophan. Fields, in order: clone size, D gene, V gene, J gene, CDR3 protein, CDR3 DNA. D genes are given only for firm matches. Part of the rows lack a size; the others show once, few, many or a class for expanded clones.

size: few
D: TRBD1
V: TRBV6-5
J: TRBJ1-2
CDR3: CASSPRQGLYGYTF
DNA: TGTGCCAGCAGTCCGCGACAGGGACTCTATGGCTACACCTTC

size: .
D: TRBD1
V: TRBV7-2
J: TRBJ1-1
CDR3: CASSVMDRGTNTEAFF
DNA: TGTGCCAGCAGCGTAATGGACAGGGGGACCAACACTGAAGCTTTCTTT

size: .
D: .
V: TRBV25-1
J: TRBJ2-5
CDR3: CASSEGAETQYF
DNA: TGTGCCAGCAGTGAGGGAGCTGAGACCCAGTACTTC

size: .
D: .
V: TRBV7-2
J: TRBJ2-1
CDR3: CASSPGHDNEQFF
DNA: TGTGCCAGCAGCCCGGGACACGACAATGAGCAGTTCTTC

size: .
D: TRBD1
V: TRBV6-5
J: TRBJ1-2
CDR3: CASSSQPQGAWIGYTF
DNA: TGTGCCAGCAGTTCTCAACCCCAGGGGGCGTGGATCGGCTACACCTTC

size: few
D: TRBD2
V: TRBV27
J: TRBJ2-1
CDR3: CASTRTSNPNEQFF
DNA: TGTGCCAGCACCCGGACTAGTAATCCCAATGAGCAGTTCTTC

size: .
D: .
V: TRBV5-1
J: TRBJ2-4
CDR3: CAGSLEGNLKNIQYF
DNA: TGCGCCGGCAGCTTGGAGGGAAACCTAAAAAACATTCAGTACTTC

size: .
D: TRBD1
V: TRBV29-1
J: TRBJ1-1
CDR3: CSVGQGFAEAFF
DNA: TGCAGCGTTGGACAGGGTTTCGCTGAAGCTTTCTTT

size: .
D: .
V: TRBV5-1
J: TRBJ2-3
CDR3: CASSPGTTGDTQYF
DNA: TGCGCCAGCAGCCCGGGGACAACCGGCGATACGCAGTATTTT

size: .
D: .
V: TRBV12-3/TRBV12-4
J: TRBJ1-3
CDR3: CASSLQLGNTIYF
DNA: TGTGCCAGCAGTTTACAACTTGGGAACACCATATATTTT

size: .
D: TRBD1
V: TRBV10-3
J: TRBJ2-3
CDR3: CAISPGTGEDTQYF
DNA: TGTGCCATCAGCCCCGGGACAGGGGAAGATACGCAGTATTTT

size: .
D: .
V: TRBV4-1
J: TRBJ1-5
CDR3: CASSQDSDRLHSNQPQHF
DNA: TGTGCCAGCAGCCAAGATTCGGACAGACTTCATAGCAATCAGCCCCAGCATTTT

size: .
D: .
V: TRBV5-1
J: TRBJ2-5
CDR3: CASSLDPHRQGRKETQYF
DNA: TGCGCCAGCAGCTTGGATCCCCACCGCCAGGGCAGGAAGGAGACCCAGTACTTC

size: .
D: TRBD1
V: TRBV3-1
J: TRBJ2-5
CDR3: CASSHWLPGQQETQYF
DNA: TGTGCCAGCAGCCACTGGCTGCCGGGACAGCAAGAGACCCAGTACTTC

size: .
D: .
V: TRBV25-1
J: TRBJ2-3
CDR3: CASSEYAQGTDTQYF
DNA: TGTGCCAGCAGTGAATATGCCCAGGGGACAGATACGCAGTATTTT

size: .
D: TRBD2
V: TRBV29-1
J: TRBJ2-1
CDR3: CSVWAGGLNEQFF
DNA: TGCAGCGTTTGGGCGGGGGGCCTGAATGAGCAGTTCTTC

size: .
D: .
V: TRBV5-1
J: TRBJ2-7
CDR3: CASSLDPGPTYEQYF
DNA: TGCGCCAGCAGCTTGGATCCGGGACCAACTTACGAGCAGTACTTC

size: .
D: TRBD2
V: TRBV15
J: TRBJ2-1
CDR3: CATSRGLAGLVGEQFF
DNA: TGTGCCACCAGCAGAGGGTTAGCGGGTCTGGTCGGTGAGCAGTTCTTC

size: .
D: .
V: TRBV7-9
J: TRBJ1-1
CDR3: CASSLGLSPTEAFF
DNA: TGTGCCAGCAGCTTAGGATTATCGCCCACTGAAGCTTTCTTT

size: .
D: TRBD1
V: TRBV20-1
J: TRBJ1-5
CDR3: CSARPRDRGGQPQHF
DNA: TGCAGTGCTAGGCCCCGGGACAGGGGAGGTCAGCCCCAGCATTTT

size: .
D: .
V: TRBV5-1
J: TRBJ2-2
CDR3: CASSKRTRGDTGELFF
DNA: TGCGCCAGCAGCAAGCGGACTAGGGGGGACACCGGGGAGCTGTTTTTT

size: once
D: TRBD1
V: TRBV4-2
J: TRBJ1-2
CDR3: CASSSGQGADRGYTF
DNA: TGTGCCAGCAGCTCGGGACAGGGCGCGGATAGGGGCTACACCTTC

size: .
D: .
V: TRBV6-1
J: TRBJ2-4
CDR3: CASSENPASPLNIQYF
DNA: TGTGCCAGCAGTGAAAACCCCGCCAGCCCATTAAACATTCAGTACTTC

size: .
D: .
V: TRBV5-4
J: TRBJ2-5
CDR3: CASSLAGGGQETQYF
DNA: TGTGCCAGCAGCTTGGCGGGGGGCGGACAAGAGACCCAGTACTTC

size: .
D: .
V: TRBV6-1
J: TRBJ2-7
CDR3: CASSDWSPGDEQYF
DNA: TGTGCCAGCAGTGACTGGAGTCCAGGGGACGAGCAGTACTTC

size: few
D: .
V: TRBV20-1
J: TRBJ2-7
CDR3: CSATRSTDPYEQYF
DNA: TGCAGTGCCACGAGGTCGACTGACCCCTACGAGCAGTACTTC

size: .
D: .
V: TRBV5-1
J: TRBJ2-1
CDR3: CASSLSRRPSYNGQFF
DNA: TGCGCCAGCAGCTTGTCGAGGCGCCCCTCCTACAATGGGCAGTTCTTC

size: .
D: TRBD1
V: TRBV15
J: TRBJ2-7
CDR3: CATSSRDRGFHEQYF
DNA: TGTGCCACCAGCAGCCGGGACAGGGGTTTCCACGAGCAGTACTTC

size: once
D: .
V: TRBV28
J: TRBJ2-7
CDR3: CASSLNEQYF
DNA: TGTGCCAGCAGTTTAAACGAGCAGTACTTC

size: .
D: .
V: TRBV11-3
J: TRBJ2-7
CDR3: CAKDREPYEQYF
DNA: TGTGCAAAGGACCGAGAACCCTACGAGCAGTACTTC

size: .
D: .
V: TRBV10-2
J: TRBJ2-7
CDR3: CASSDRRDSTYEQYF
DNA: TGCGCCAGCAGTGATCGGCGGGACAGTACCTACGAGCAGTACTTC

size: .
D: .
V: TRBV6-6
J: TRBJ2-7
CDR3: CASSYPSLGTYEQYF
DNA: TGTGCCAGCAGTTACCCCTCGCTAGGGACCTACGAGCAGTACTTC

size: few
D: .
V: TRBV5-1
J: TRBJ1-1
CDR3: CASSLQGFTEAFF
DNA: TGCGCCAGCAGCTTACAGGGTTTTACTGAAGCTTTCTTT

size: few
D: .
V: TRBV6-5
J: TRBJ2-7
CDR3: CASSYGMPDRRRSYEQYF
DNA: TGTGCCAGCAGTTACGGTATGCCCGATCGTCGTAGGTCCTACGAGCAGTACTTC

size: .
D: .
V: TRBV18
J: TRBJ1-4
CDR3: CASSPQGATNEKLFF
DNA: TGTGCCAGCTCACCGCAGGGTGCAACTAATGAAAAACTGTTTTTT

size: .
D: .
V: TRBV4-2
J: TRBJ2-7
CDR3: CASSQDGVGDEQYF
DNA: TGCGCCAGCAGCCAAGACGGGGTTGGAGACGAGCAGTACTTC

size: .
D: TRBD1
V: TRBV5-1
J: TRBJ1-5
CDR3: CASSSGTGNSNQPQHF
DNA: TGCGCCAGCAGCTCCGGGACAGGTAATAGCAATCAGCCCCAGCATTTT

size: few
D: TRBD1
V: TRBV7-7
J: TRBJ2-2
CDR3: CASSLGDRVINTGELFF
DNA: TGTGCTAGCAGCTTAGGGGACAGGGTCATCAACACCGGGGAGCTGTTTTTT

size: .
D: .
V: TRBV9
J: TRBJ1-2
CDR3: CASSVLQADYGYTF
DNA: TGTGCCAGCAGCGTATTACAGGCGGACTATGGCTACACCTTC

size: few
D: .
V: TRBV5-1
J: TRBJ2-7
CDR3: CASSLGGSKFEQYF
DNA: TGCGCCAGCAGCTTGGGGGGGTCCAAGTTCGAGCAGTACTTC

size: few
D: .
V: TRBV11-2
J: TRBJ2-7
CDR3: CASSFFGEYEQYF
DNA: TGTGCCAGCAGCTTCTTTGGAGAATACGAGCAGTACTTC

size: .
D: .
V: TRBV6-5
J: TRBJ1-6
CDR3: CASNAGTTYSPLHF
DNA: TGTGCCAGCAATGCCGGGACTACATATTCACCCCTCCACTTT

size: .
D: TRBD2
V: TRBV5-1
J: TRBJ2-5
CDR3: CASSLGTSGEETQYF
DNA: TGCGCCAGCAGCTTGGGTACTAGCGGTGAAGAGACCCAGTACTTC

size: .
D: .
V: TRBV6-6
J: TRBJ2-3
CDR3: CASSYLSSTDTQYF
DNA: TGTGCCAGCAGTTATTTATCGTCCACAGATACGCAGTATTTT

size: .
D: TRBD1
V: TRBV5-1
J: TRBJ1-1
CDR3: CASSRGQGVATEAFF
DNA: TGCGCCAGCAGCAGAGGACAGGGCGTGGCCACTGAAGCTTTCTTT